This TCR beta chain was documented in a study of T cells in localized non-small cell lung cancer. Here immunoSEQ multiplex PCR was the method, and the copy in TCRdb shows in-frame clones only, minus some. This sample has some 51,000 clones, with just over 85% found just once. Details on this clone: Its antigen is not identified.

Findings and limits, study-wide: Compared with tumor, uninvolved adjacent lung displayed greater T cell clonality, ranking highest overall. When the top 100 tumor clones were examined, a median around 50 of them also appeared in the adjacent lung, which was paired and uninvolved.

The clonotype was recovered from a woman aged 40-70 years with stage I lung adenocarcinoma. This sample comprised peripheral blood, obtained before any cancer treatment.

The CDR3: CSASTSGGGHANEQFF. CDR3 bases: TGCAGCGCCTCAACTAGCGGGGGGGGACACGCCAATGAGCAGTTCTTC. The chain employs TRBV29-1 and TRBJ2-1, with 13 bases lining up with TRBD2. The CDR3 spans 16 residues. The V and J ends lost 7 bases and 6 bases, in that order; junction bases with no gene match: 12. Germline loops: CDR1 SQVTM, CDR2 ANQGSEA.